Described below is a single TCR beta chain sequence and its context. Its antigen is currently unknown. The CDR3 sequence is 15 residues long. Germline-derived CDR1 and CDR2 are SGHTA and FQGNSA. V trimming: 5 bases; J trimming: 9 bases; junction bases outside the gene matches: 11. Transcripts of RNA were the source for amplifying TCR beta CDR3 regions. Second-round multiplex PCR came after first-round RT-PCR with HTBI primers. TCRdb passed the multiplex PCR reads through MiXCR, listing each CDR3 protein once. The sample lists 1 million to 1.3 million distinct CDR3 sequences, approximately 35% occurring once. Other autoimmune diseases, uncontrolled infections, pregnancy or lactation ruled patients out of participation. The entry originates in a study of Graves' ophthalmopathy and Graves' hyperthyroidism. Study-wide results and limits: Ophthalmopathy progression cases were predicted by the model with 60% to 71% sensitivity and roughly 72% specificity.

The rearrangement uses TRBV7-2 and TRBJ2-7, with 12 bases matching TRBD2. This receptor was taken from an adult man with Graves' hyperthyroidism. The sample was peripheral blood or thyroid tissue (not recorded which). This CDR3 is CASSRTSGTTHGQYF. The CDR3 DNA follows: TGTGCCAGCAGCCGGACTAGCGGGACGACCCACGGGCAGTACTTC.